A single TCR beta chain is shown here with its context. Germline CDR1 and CDR2: SGHRS and YFSETQ. The ends lost 4 bases at V and 3 bases at J; junction bases unmatched: 2. There are 13 residues in the CDR3. Researchers ran the PCR with 60 Vbeta and 13 Jbeta primers. Assay: immunoSEQ multiplex PCR; the TCRdb copy retains only in-frame clones and omits some. The table shows about 54,000 clones, with more than 65% occurring only once. The record originates from a study of cytomegalovirus exposure and HLA in healthy donors. The TCR was taken from a woman aged 18 to 35 in good health and CMV-seronegative. Source material: PBMCs. J is TRBJ2-7 and V is TRBV5-1; TRBD2 aligns across 9 bases. CDR3 DNA: TGCGCCAGCAGCCCTAGCGGGATCTACGAGCAGTACTTC. This codes for CASSPSGIYEQYF.